This section outlines one T cell receptor beta chain sequence together with its context. Its antigen is unknown. This sample is drawn from a study of T-cell memory formation after mild COVID-19. As for the study in general: TCR clusters were mostly confined to one donor each.

Employing constant-segment primers, 5'RACE generated TCR alpha and TCR beta cDNA libraries bearing sample barcodes and UMIs. TCRdb independently ran MiXCR on the 5' RACE reads; one entry per CDR3 protein. The data contain just under 550,000 distinct CDR3 sequences, about a fifth of them singletons. The CDR3 is 14 residues long. Germline lookup yields CDR1 DFQATT and CDR2 SNEGSKA (reference sequence). The J segment lost 0 bases and the V segment lost 6 bases, leaving 7 bases of the junction unmatched. General observations from the study: Whereas later expanders leaned CD4+, clones contracting day 15 to 85 showed a balanced CD4/CD8 makeup. Pre-infection memory already had some responding clones, implying cross-reactive memory joined.

Input material: PBMCs or a T cell subset sorted from them (not recorded which). The receptor's source is an adult woman who had mild COVID-19 (a few samples of this study predate the infection). Cell type and time point are not known. The chain recombines TRBV20-1 with TRBJ2-7; 8 positions agree with TRBD1. This CDR3 reads CSASDREASYEQYF. The CDR3 nucleotides read TGCAGTGCCTCGGACAGGGAAGCCTCCTACGAGCAGTACTTC.